This T cell receptor beta chain was sequenced during a study of T cell repertoires and HLA-DP antigens. In this sample, this clone turned up once. Antigen: not known. Primers targeted 54 TRBV and 13 TRBJ segments. For pre-culture CD4+ samples, the target was approximately 200,000 T cell genomes. Here immunoSEQ multiplex PCR was the method, and the copy in TCRdb shows in-frame clones only, minus some. The data contain around 100,000 clones, more than 85% of them seen just once; the ten biggest clones take up about 0.25%. Average purity of the negatively selected CD4+ T cells was around 98%. V was trimmed by 5 bases and J by 1 base, leaving 15 bases between them. CDR3 length: 16 amino acids. From germline, CDR1 is SEHNR and CDR2 FQNEAQ (reference sequence).

The TCR sequence derives from a woman under 30 in good health and CMV-seronegative. The chain has TRBV7-9 and TRBJ2-1; tentatively, D is TRBD1 or TRBD2 (5 bases each). Material for sequencing was CD4+ T cells from PBMCs. The CDR3 is CASSHYLGPSYNEQFF. As DNA, the CDR3 is TGTGCCAGCAGCCATTACCTGGGACCGTCCTACAATGAGCAGTTCTTC. Full variable domain (remainder filled in from reference TRBV7-9 and TRBJ2-1): DTGVSQNPRHKITKRGQNVTFRCDPISEHNRLYWYRQTLGQGPEFLTYFQNEAQLEKSRLLSDRFSAERPKGSFSTLEIQRTEQGDSAMYLCASSHYLGPSYNEQFFGPGTRLTVL.